Below are 8 T cell receptor beta chains sequenced from a single sample in a study of Ad26.COV2.S vaccination and SARS-CoV-2 variants. The assay was immunoSEQ multiplex PCR, and TCRdb's table has in-frame clones only and misses some. The profile shows hundreds of thousands of clones, 75% to 95% of them singletons. Documented treatment: 15 to 20 received Ad26.COV2.S at low or high dose, single or two shots; about five received placebo; per-sample allocation not given. Vaccine and placebo recipients were sampled on day 63 after the first injection. Sequencing was performed on peripheral blood, taken in a trial of Ad26.COV2.S vaccine versus placebo. Source of these receptors: a person aged 18-60 years who received the Ad26.COV2.S COVID-19 vaccine or a placebo.

This clone was found a few times. The CDR3 coding sequence is TGCGCCAGCAGCACCGGGACAGGGTTTGGTGGCTACACCTTC. Protein: CASSTGTGFGGYTF. This chain uses TRBV5-1 with TRBJ1-2; 9 bases map to TRBD1. Trimming took 4 bases from V and 7 from J; bases not matched to a gene: 8. This CDR3 is 14 amino acids long. Per the germline V gene, CDR1 is SGHRS and CDR2 is YFSETQ.

V and J are TRBV6-2 or TRBV6-3 and TRBJ1-1; unclear D gene. The CDR3 is 16 residues long. Germline CDR1 is MNHEY and CDR2 is SVGEGT. Trimming cost V 0 bases and J 5 bases, with 16 bases left between them. CDR3 sequence: CASSYSMVGEGTEAFF. CDR3 coding DNA: TGTGCCAGCAGTTACTCGATGGTTGGGGAAGGAACTGAAGCTTTCTTT.

V gene TRBV7-2 combines with J gene TRBJ2-1; unclear D gene. The CDR3 sequence is 11 residues long. V gave up 6 bases and J gave up 7 bases, with 7 bases separating them. Germline lookup yields CDR1 SGHTA and CDR2 FQGNSA. The DNA for the CDR3 is TGTGCCAGCAGGGACCAGAATGAGCAGTTCTTC. It yields the protein CASRDQNEQFF.

As DNA, the CDR3 is TGTGCCAGCAGTTACGGGGTAAGCAATCAGCCCCAGCATTTT. It yields the protein CASSYGVSNQPQHF. The rearrangement uses TRBV6-2 or TRBV6-3 and TRBJ1-5; D gene ambiguous. This CDR3 region has 14 residues. The V end was cut by 2 bases, the J end by 1 base, with 6 bases between. Germline lookup yields CDR1 MNHEY and CDR2 SVGEGT.

J is TRBJ1-3 and V is TRBV5-1, with 9 nucleotides matching TRBD1. The trim removed 2 bases at V and 7 bases at J, leaving 4 bases unmatched. The CDR3 loop spans 14 amino acids. From germline, CDR1 is SGHRS and CDR2 YFSETQ. DNA of the CDR3: TGCGCCAGCAGCTTAGGACAGGGGAGGAACACCATATATTTT. Translated: CASSLGQGRNTIYF.

The J gene is TRBJ1-1, the V gene TRBV6-5; unclear D gene. Germline lookup yields CDR1 MNHEY and CDR2 SVGAGI. V gave up 6 bases and J gave up 3 bases, with 5 bases separating them. This CDR3 has 11 residues. CDR3 sequence (DNA): TGTGCCAGCAGCACGTACACTGAAGCTTTCTTT. It is translated as CASSTYTEAFF.

V usage is TRBV19 and J usage is TRBJ2-2, with TRBD2 identical over 14 bases. After removal of 5 bases from V and 7 bases from J, the junction contained 6 bases not matched to a gene. CDR3 length: 16 residues. CDR1 and CDR2 from the germline V gene are LNHDA and SQIVND (reference sequence). The CDR3 sequence is CASSAGLAGADGELFF. The CDR3 region has the DNA TGTGCCAGTAGTGCGGGACTAGCGGGAGCGGACGGGGAGCTGTTTTTT.

This rearrangement joins TRBV6-5 to TRBJ1-1; maybe TRBD1 (5 bases). CDR1 MNHEY and CDR2 SVGAGI come from the germline V gene. V shed 7 bases and J shed 3 bases, with 12 bases lying between them. CDR3 length equals 13 residues. The CDR3 is CASIKQGYTEAFF. The CDR3 DNA sequence: TGTGCCAGCATCAAGCAGGGCTACACTGAAGCTTTCTTT.